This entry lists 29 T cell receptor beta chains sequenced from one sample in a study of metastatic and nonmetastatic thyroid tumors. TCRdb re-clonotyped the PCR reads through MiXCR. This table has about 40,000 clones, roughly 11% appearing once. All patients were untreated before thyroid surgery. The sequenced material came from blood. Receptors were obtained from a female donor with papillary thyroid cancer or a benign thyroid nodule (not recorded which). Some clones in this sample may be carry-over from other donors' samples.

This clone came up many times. Here the CDR3 DNA reads TGTGCCAGCAGTCCACTGCCTAGTAGCGGGAGAGGGGAGACCCAGTACTTC. Its translation: CASSPLPSSGRGETQYF. V is TRBV6-2 or TRBV6-3 and J is TRBJ2-5; the match to TRBD2 covers 9 bases. The V and J ends lost 5 bases and 5 bases, in that order; junction bases with no gene match: 15. This CDR3 has 17 amino acids. Germline values: CDR1 MNHEY, CDR2 SVGEGT.

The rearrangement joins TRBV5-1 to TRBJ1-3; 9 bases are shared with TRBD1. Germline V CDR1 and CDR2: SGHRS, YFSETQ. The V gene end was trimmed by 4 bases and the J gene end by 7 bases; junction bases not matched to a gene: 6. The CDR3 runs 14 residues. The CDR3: CASSSPGQGNTIYF. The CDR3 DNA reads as TGCGCCAGCAGCAGTCCGGGACAGGGCAACACCATATATTTT.

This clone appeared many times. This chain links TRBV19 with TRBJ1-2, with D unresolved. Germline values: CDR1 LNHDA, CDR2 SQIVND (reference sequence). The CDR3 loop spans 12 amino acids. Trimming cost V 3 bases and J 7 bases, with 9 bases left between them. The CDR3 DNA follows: TGTGCCAGTAGTATGGGGTTTGCTGGCTACACCTTC. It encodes CASSMGFAGYTF.

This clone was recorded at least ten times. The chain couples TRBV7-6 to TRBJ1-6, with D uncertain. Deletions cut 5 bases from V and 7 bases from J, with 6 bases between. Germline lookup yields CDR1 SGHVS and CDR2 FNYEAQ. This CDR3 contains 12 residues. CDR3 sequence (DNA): TGTGCCAGCAGCCCCCCCAATTCACCCCTCCACTTT. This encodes CASSPPNSPLHF.

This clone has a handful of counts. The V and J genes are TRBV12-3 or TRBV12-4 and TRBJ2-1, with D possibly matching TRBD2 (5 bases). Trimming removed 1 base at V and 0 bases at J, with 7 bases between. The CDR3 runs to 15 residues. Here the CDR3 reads CASSLDRGSYNEQFF. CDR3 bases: TGTGCCAGCAGTTTAGACCGGGGCTCCTACAATGAGCAGTTCTTC.

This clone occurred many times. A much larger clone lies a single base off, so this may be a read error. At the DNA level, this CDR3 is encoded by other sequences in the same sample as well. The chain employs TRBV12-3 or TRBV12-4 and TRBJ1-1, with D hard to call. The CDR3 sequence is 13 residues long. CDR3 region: CASTWLLNTEAFF. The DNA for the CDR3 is TGCGCCAGCACGTGGTTGTTGAACACTGAAGCTTTCTTT.

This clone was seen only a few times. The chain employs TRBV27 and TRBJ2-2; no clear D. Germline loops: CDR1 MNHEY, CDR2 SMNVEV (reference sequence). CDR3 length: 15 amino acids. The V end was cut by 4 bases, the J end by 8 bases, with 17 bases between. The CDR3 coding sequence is TGTGCCAGCAGTTCCCTTACAGTGACCGGGGGGGAGCTGTTTTTT. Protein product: CASSSLTVTGGELFF.

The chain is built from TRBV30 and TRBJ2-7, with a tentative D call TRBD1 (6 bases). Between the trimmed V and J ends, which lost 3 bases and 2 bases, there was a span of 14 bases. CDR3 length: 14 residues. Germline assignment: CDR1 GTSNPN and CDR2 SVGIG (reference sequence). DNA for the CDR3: TGTGCCTGGAGCGTTTACAGGGAACCCTACGAGCAGTACTTC. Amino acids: CAWSVYREPYEQYF.

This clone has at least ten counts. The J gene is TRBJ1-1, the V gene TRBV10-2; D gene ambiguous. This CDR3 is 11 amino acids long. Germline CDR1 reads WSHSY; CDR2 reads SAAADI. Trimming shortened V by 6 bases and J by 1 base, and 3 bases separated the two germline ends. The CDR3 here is CASRENTEAFF. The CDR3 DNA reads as TGCGCCAGCAGGGAGAACACTGAAGCTTTCTTT.

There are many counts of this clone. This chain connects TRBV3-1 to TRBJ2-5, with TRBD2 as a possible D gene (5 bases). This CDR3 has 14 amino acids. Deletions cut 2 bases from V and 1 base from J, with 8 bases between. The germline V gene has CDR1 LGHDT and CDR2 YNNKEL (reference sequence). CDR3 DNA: TGTGCCAGCAGCCAATCGAGGGTCCAAGAGACCCAGTACTTC. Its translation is CASSQSRVQETQYF.

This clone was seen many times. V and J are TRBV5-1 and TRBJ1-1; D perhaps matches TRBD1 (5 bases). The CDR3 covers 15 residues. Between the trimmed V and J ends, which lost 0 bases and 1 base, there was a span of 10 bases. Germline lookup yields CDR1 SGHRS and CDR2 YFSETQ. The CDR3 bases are TGCGCCAGCAGCTTGGTTCCGAGGGGGAACACTGAAGCTTTCTTT. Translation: CASSLVPRGNTEAFF. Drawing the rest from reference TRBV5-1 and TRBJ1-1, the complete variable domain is KAGVTQTPRYLIKTRGQQVTLSCSPISGHRSVSWYQQTPGQGLQFLFEYFSETQRNKGNFPGRFSGRQFSNSRSEMNVSTLELGDSALYLCASSLVPRGNTEAFFGQGTRLTVV.

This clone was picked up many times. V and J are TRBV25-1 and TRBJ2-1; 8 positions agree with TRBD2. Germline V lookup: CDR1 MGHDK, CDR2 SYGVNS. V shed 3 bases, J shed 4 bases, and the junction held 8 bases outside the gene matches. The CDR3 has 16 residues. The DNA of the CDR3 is TGTGCCAGCAGTGATCGTGTCGGGAGGGTTTACAATGAGCAGTTCTTC. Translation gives CASSDRVGRVYNEQFF. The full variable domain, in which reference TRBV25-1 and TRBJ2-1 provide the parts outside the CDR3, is EADIYQTPRYLVIGTGKKITLECSQTMGHDKMYWYQQDPGMELHLIHYSYGVNSTEKGDLSSESTVSRIRTEHFPLTLESARPSHTSQYLCASSDRVGRVYNEQFFGPGTRLTVL.

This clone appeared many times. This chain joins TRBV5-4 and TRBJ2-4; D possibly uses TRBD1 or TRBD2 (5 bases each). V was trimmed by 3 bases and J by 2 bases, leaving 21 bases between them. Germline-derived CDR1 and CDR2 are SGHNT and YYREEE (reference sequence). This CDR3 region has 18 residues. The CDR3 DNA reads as TGTGCCAGCAGCTCCCCACCCCTTGGAAGGGGACCCAAAAACATTCAGTACTTC. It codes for CASSSPPLGRGPKNIQYF.

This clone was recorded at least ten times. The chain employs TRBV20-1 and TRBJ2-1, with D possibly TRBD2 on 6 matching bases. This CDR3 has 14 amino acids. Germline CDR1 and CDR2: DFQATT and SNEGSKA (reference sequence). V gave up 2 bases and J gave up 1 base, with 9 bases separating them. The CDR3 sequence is CSARLARSYNEQFF. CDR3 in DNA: TGCAGTGCTAGACTAGCGAGGTCCTACAATGAGCAGTTCTTC.

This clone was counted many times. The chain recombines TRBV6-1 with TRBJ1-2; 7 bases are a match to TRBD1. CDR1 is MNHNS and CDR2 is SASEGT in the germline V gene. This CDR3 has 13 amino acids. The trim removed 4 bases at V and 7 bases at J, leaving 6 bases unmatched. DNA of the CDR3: TGTGCCAGCAGTGGACAGGGTGTGGGTGGCTACACCTTC. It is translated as CASSGQGVGGYTF.

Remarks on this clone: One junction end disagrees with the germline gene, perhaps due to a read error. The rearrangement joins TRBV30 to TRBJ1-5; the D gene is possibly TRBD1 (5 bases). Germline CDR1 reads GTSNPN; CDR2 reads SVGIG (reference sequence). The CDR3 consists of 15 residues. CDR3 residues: CAWGVTGTCNQPQHF. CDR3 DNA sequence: TGTGCCTGGGGTGTAACCGGGACGTGCAATCAGCCCCAGCATTTT.

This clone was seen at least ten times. The CDR3 here is CSAPLGNTQYF. The CDR3 bases are TGCAGTGCCCCCTTGGGCAATACGCAGTATTTT. V usage is TRBV20-1 and J usage is TRBJ2-3; D is unresolved. The CDR3 has 11 residues. Germline CDR1 and CDR2: DFQATT and SNEGSKA (reference sequence). Trimming removed 6 bases from V and 7 bases from J, with 11 bases in between.

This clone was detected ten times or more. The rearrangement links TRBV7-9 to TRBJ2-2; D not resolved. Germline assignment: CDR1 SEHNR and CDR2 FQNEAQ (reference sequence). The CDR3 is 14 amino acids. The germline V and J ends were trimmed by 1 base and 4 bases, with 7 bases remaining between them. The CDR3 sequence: CASSLVSSTGELFF. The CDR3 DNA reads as TGTGCCAGCAGCTTAGTCTCTTCCACCGGGGAGCTGTTTTTT. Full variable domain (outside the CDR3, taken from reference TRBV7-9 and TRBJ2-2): DTGVSQNPRHKITKRGQNVTFRCDPISEHNRLYWYRQTLGQGPEFLTYFQNEAQLEKSRLLSDRFSAERPKGSFSTLEIQRTEQGDSAMYLCASSLVSSTGELFFGEGSRLTVL.

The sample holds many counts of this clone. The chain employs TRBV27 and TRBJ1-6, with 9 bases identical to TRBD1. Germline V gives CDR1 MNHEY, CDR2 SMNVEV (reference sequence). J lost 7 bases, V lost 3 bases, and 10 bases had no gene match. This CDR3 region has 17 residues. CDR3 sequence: CASSLAGTGILNSPLHF. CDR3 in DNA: TGTGCCAGCAGTTTGGCCGGGACAGGGATCCTAAATTCACCCCTCCACTTT.

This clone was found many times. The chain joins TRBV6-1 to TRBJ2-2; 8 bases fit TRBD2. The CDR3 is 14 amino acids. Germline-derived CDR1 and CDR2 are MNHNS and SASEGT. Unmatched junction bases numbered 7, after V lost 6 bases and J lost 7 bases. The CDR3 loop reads CASSAAGADGELFF. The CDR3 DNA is TGTGCCAGCAGCGCAGCGGGAGCGGACGGGGAGCTGTTTTTT.

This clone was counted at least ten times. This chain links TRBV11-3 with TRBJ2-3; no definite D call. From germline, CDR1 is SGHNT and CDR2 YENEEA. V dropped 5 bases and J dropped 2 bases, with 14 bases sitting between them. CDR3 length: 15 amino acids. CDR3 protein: CASSPLLGPTDTQYF. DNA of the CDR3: TGTGCCAGCAGCCCTCTGTTAGGTCCCACAGATACGCAGTATTTT.

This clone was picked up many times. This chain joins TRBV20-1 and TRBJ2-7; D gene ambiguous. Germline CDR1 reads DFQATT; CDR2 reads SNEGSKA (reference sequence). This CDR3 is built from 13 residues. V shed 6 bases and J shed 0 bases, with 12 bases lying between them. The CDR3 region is CSAVTSNSYEQYF. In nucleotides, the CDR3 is TGCAGTGCCGTGACATCTAACTCCTACGAGCAGTACTTC.

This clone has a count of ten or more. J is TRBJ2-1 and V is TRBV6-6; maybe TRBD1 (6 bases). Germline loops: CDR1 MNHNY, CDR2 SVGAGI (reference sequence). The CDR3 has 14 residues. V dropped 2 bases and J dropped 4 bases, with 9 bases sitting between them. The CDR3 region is CASSYPGVYNEQFF. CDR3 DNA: TGTGCCAGCAGTTACCCAGGGGTATACAATGAGCAGTTCTTC.

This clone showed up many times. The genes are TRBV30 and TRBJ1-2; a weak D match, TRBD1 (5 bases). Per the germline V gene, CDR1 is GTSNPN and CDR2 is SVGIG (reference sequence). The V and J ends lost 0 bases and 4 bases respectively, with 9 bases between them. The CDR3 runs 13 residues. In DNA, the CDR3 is TGTGCCTGGAGTGTACTTCAGGGCTATGGCTACACCTTC. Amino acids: CAWSVLQGYGYTF.

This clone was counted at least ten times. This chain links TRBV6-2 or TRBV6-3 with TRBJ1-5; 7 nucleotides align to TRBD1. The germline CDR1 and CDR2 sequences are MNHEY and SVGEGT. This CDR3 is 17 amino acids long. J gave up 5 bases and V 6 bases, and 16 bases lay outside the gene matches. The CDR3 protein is CASSRTSTGALYQPQHF. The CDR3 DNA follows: TGTGCCAGCAGCCGCACATCAACAGGGGCCTTGTATCAGCCCCAGCATTTT.

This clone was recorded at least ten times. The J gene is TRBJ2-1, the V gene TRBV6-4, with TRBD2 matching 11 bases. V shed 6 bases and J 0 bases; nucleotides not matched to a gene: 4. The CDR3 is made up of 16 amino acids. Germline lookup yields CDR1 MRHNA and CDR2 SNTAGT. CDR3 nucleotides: TGTGCCAGCAGGGATACTAGCGGGGGCTCCTACAATGAGCAGTTCTTC. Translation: CASRDTSGGSYNEQFF.

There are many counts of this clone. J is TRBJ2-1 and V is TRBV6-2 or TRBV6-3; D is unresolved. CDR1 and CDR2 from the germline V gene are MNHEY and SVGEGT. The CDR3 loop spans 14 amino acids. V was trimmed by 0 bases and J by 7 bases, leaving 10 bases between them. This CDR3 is CASSYSSLGNEQFF. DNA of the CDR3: TGTGCCAGCAGTTACTCGAGTCTGGGGAATGAGCAGTTCTTC.

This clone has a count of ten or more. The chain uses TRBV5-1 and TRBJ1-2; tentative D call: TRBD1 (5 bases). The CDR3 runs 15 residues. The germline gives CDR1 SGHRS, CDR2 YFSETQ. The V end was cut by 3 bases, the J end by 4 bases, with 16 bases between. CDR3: CASSSDGGSFYGYTF. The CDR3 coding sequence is TGCGCCAGCAGCTCCGACGGGGGTTCTTTCTATGGCTACACCTTC.

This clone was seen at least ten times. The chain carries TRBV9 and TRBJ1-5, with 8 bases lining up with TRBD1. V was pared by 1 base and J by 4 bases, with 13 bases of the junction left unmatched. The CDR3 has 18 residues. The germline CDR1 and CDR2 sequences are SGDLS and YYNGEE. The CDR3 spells CASSVPPLGQGRNQPQHF. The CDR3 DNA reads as TGTGCCAGCAGCGTACCCCCCCTTGGACAGGGCCGGAATCAGCCCCAGCATTTT.